There are a few counts of the clone carrying this T cell receptor (beta chain). Its target is unknown. The sample originates from a study of spatial heterogeneity in lung cancer. Study-wide context: There were, on average, more than ten raw-read appearances for each unique TCR and UMI combination.

Regarding the study as a whole: Blood carried ubiquitous expanded tumor TCRs more at resection than follow-up.

Specified time point: sample taken at primary tumor resection. TCR cDNA molecules each carried a unique molecular identifier. TCRdb re-derived calls from the 5' RACE reads in MiXCR, one entry per CDR3 protein. This sample carries under 14,000 distinct CDR3 sequences, 5.5% to 7.5% of them seen once, and the ten largest clones take under 30%. V dropped 7 bases and J dropped 0 bases, with 22 bases sitting between them. The CDR3 runs 17 residues. Germline loops: CDR1 MNHEY, CDR2 SVGAGI. V and J are TRBV6-5 and TRBJ2-7, with D possibly matching TRBD1 (6 bases). The material was PBMCs, obtained at surgery. The clonotype comes from a male donor with early-stage non-small cell lung cancer. The CDR3, as DNA: TGTGCCAGCACCCCAACAGGGTTTATGTCCCTCTCCTACGAGCAGTACTTC. Translating it yields CASTPTGFMSLSYEQYF.